These T cell receptor beta chains were read from a single sample in a study of CD8+ T cells in alopecia areata. Clones were sequenced by immunoSEQ multiplex PCR, and TCRdb holds only the in-frame ones, with some missing. The repertoire holds more than 200,000 clones, with around three fifths as singletons. The sample here was CD4+ T cells sorted from blood, taken at week 4, from a patient treated with tofacitinib. The receptors here all came from a human donor with alopecia areata. The CDR3 runs from the conserved cysteine through the conserved F or W. The D gene is left open where the match is weak. Expanded clones are given a class, and other clones once, few, many or no size at all.

v_call	d_call	clone_size	j_call	cdr3_nt	cdr3_aa
TRBV19	TRBD1	-	TRBJ2-1	TGTGCCAGTAGTATACCCTCCGGGACAGGGGGCGATGAGCAGTTCTTC	CASSIPSGTGGDEQFF
TRBV30	TRBD1	-	TRBJ1-5	TGTGCCTGGGGACAGGGAAATCAGCCCCAGCATTTT	CAWGQGNQPQHF
TRBV7-2	-	-	TRBJ2-5	TGTGCCAGCAGCCTGATGGAGACCCAGTACTTC	CASSLMETQYF
TRBV2	TRBD1	-	TRBJ1-1	TGTGCCAGTAATAGACAGGGACCCCCCACTGAAGCTTTCTTT	CASNRQGPPTEAFF
TRBV18	-	-	TRBJ2-5	TGTGCCAGCTCACCACTTGACCAAGAGACCCAGTACTTC	CASSPLDQETQYF
TRBV6-5	-	-	TRBJ2-4	TGTGCCAGCAGTTACTCGAACCAGGGGTGGGAAAACATTCAGTACTTC	CASSYSNQGWENIQYF
TRBV18	-	-	TRBJ1-1	TGTGCCAGCTCATACGGTCCGAACACTGAAGCTTTCTTT	CASSYGPNTEAFF
TRBV27	-	-	TRBJ1-6	TGTGCCAGCAGTTTGAATGATCGCTCACCCCTCCACTTT	CASSLNDRSPLHF
TRBV5-6	TRBD1	-	TRBJ1-4	TGTGCCAGCAGCTTGCCTGGGACAGAGAATGAAAAACTGTTTTTT	CASSLPGTENEKLFF
TRBV7-2	-	-	TRBJ1-3	TGTGCCAGCAGCCCAAGGGGATTGGGAGGAAACACCATATATTTT	CASSPRGLGGNTIYF
TRBV29-1	TRBD1	few	TRBJ2-5	TGCAGCGCCCGAGGGGGCCCCCAAGAGACCCAGTACTTC	CSARGGPQETQYF
TRBV2	-	-	TRBJ1-5	TGTGCCAGCGGAAGAATGGTTGGCAATCAGCCCCAGCATTTT	CASGRMVGNQPQHF
TRBV6-5	-	few	TRBJ1-2	TGTGCCAGCAGTTACTCGGGACGTGGCTACACCTTC	CASSYSGRGYTF
TRBV29-1	-	few	TRBJ2-1	TGCAGCGCTAGCGCAGGGAAGGGCGCATTCTTC	CSASAGKGAFF
TRBV30	-	-	TRBJ1-1	TGTGCCTGGAGTGGGTTGGGCTTAGCTTTCTTT	CAWSGLGLAFF
TRBV27	-	-	TRBJ2-6	TGTGCCAGCAGGGAGATTGGGGCCAACGTCCTGACTTTC	CASREIGANVLTF
TRBV2	-	few	TRBJ1-2	TGTGCCAGCAGTGAAGCCAGGACTAACTATGGCTACACCTTC	CASSEARTNYGYTF
TRBV9	-	-	TRBJ1-6	TGTGCCAGCAGCGCAGGAGGGAATTATAATTCACCCCTCCACTTT	CASSAGGNYNSPLHF
TRBV6-5	TRBD1	few	TRBJ2-4	TGTGCCAGCAGTTCTATACAGGGGGCCGCCAAAAACATTCAGTACTTC	CASSSIQGAAKNIQYF
TRBV5-1	-	-	TRBJ2-7	TGCGCCAGCAGCTTCCTCGGGAGCTCCTACGAGCAGTACTTC	CASSFLGSSYEQYF
TRBV15	TRBD1	-	TRBJ1-2	TGTGCCACCAGCAGAGTCGACAGGGGACCGTATGGCTACACCTTC	CATSRVDRGPYGYTF
TRBV5-1	TRBD2	-	TRBJ2-7	TGCGCCAGCACCTCTAGCGGCTACGAGCAGTACTTC	CASTSSGYEQYF
TRBV20-1	-	-	TRBJ2-1	TGCAGCCTCATCCGAAGGAATGAGCAGTTCTTC	CSLIRRNEQFF
TRBV7-2	-	-	TRBJ1-6	TGTGCCACGCGCGGGAGGGTCTCACCCCTCCACTTT	CATRGRVSPLHF
TRBV30	-	few	TRBJ2-5	TGTGCCTGGAGTAGCCCAGGGGGGCTTAAGACCCAGTACTTC	CAWSSPGGLKTQYF
TRBV6-1	-	-	TRBJ2-3	TGTGCCAGCAGTGAAATGGACAGCAGCACAGATACGCAGTATTTT	CASSEMDSSTDTQYF
TRBV29-1	TRBD2	-	TRBJ2-1	TGCAGCGCGGGGGGAGCATACAATGAGCAGTTCTTC	CSAGGAYNEQFF
TRBV7-9	-	few	TRBJ2-7	TGTGCCAGCAGCTACGGACTGGGCGCCTCCTACGAGCAGTACTTC	CASSYGLGASYEQYF
TRBV30	-	-	TRBJ1-2	TGTGCCTGGAGCCGGGACTTGCGGGGCTACACCTTC	CAWSRDLRGYTF
TRBV2	TRBD1	-	TRBJ2-5	TGTGCCAGCATTATACTAGGGGGCGAGACCCAGTACTTC	CASIILGGETQYF
TRBV7-2	-	few	TRBJ1-6	TGTGCCAGCAGCACCTCTCCCAATTCACCCCTCCACTTT	CASSTSPNSPLHF
TRBV6-6	-	-	TRBJ2-7	TGTGCCAGCAGTCCCCTTTACGAGCAGTACTTC	CASSPLYEQYF
TRBV25-1	-	few	TRBJ2-3	TGTGCCAGCGGACCCCTATGGGAAACGCAGTATTTT	CASGPLWETQYF
TRBV6-5	-	-	TRBJ1-1	TGTGCCAGCAGTAAGACACTGAACACTGAAGCTTTCTTT	CASSKTLNTEAFF
TRBV7-6	TRBD2	once	TRBJ2-1	TGTGCCAGCAGCTTAGCGGTCACGGGGGGTTACAATGAGCAGTTCTTC	CASSLAVTGGYNEQFF
TRBV6-1	TRBD2	-	TRBJ2-7	TGTGCCAGCAGTGAACGACTAGCGGCCTACGAGCAGTACTTC	CASSERLAAYEQYF
TRBV28	TRBD2	few	TRBJ2-3	TGTGCCAGCAGTGCCGGATACCTCTCCGGGGGAGGGGACACAGATACGCAGTATTTT	CASSAGYLSGGGDTDTQYF
TRBV6-5	TRBD1	once	TRBJ2-7	TGTGCCAGCAGTCCTCTGACAGGGGTTCCCTACGAGCAGTACTTC	CASSPLTGVPYEQYF
TRBV7-2	-	-	TRBJ2-3	TGTGCCAGCAGCTTAGAAATCGGTACGCAGTATTTT	CASSLEIGTQYF
TRBV2	-	-	TRBJ1-2	TGTGCCAGCAGTCAAACGGGCAGAGTCTATGGCTACACCTTC	CASSQTGRVYGYTF
TRBV5-6	-	-	TRBJ2-7	TGTGCCAGCAGGTCCCGTCGCGGCTTCTACGAGCAGTACTTC	CASRSRRGFYEQYF